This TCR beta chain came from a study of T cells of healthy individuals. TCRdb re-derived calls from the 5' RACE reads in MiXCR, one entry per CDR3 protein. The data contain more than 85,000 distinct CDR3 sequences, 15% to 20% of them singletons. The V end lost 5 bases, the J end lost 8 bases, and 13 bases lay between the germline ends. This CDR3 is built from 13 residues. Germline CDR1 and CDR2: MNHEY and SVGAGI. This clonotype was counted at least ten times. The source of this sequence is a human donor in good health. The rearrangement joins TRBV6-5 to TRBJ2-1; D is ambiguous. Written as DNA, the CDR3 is TGTGCCAGCAGTGCCCTTGGAAGCGATGAGCAGTTCTTC. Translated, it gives CASSALGSDEQFF.